The entry below gives a single T cell receptor (beta chain) sequence along with its context. Original processing methods: From reference gene primer amplification, estimates of nucleated cell counts were derived. Profiled with immunoSEQ multiplex PCR; TCRdb holds only in-frame clones, not every one. D and trimming come from the DNA, and the V and J calls and clone size come from that table. This table holds 200,000 to 300,000 clones, roughly 90% found once. These data originate in a study of blood T cell repertoires in COVID-19. Study context: Sites across the United States, Italy and Spain contributed samples from acute and convalescent COVID-19. Sources were T cells, B-cell-depleted T cells, or PBMCs; the material itself was cDNA or gDNA.

The CDR3 length is 11 residues. Germline loops: CDR1 SQVTM, CDR2 ANQGSEA. Trimming cost V 3 bases and J 3 bases, with 4 bases left between them. The rearrangement uses TRBV29-1 and TRBJ2-3; no reliable D call. The sequencing input was peripheral blood. The TCR was taken from a man aged 55 to 70 who had recovered from COVID-19. The CDR3 sequence: CSVDLTDTQYF. CDR3 nucleotide sequence: TGCAGCGTTGATCTAACAGATACGCAGTATTTT.